A single T cell receptor beta chain is shown here with its context. With 8 bases removed from V and 2 bases from J, the gap between germline ends came to 13 bases. The CDR3 sequence is 13 residues long. Original handling: Estimated nucleated cell counts came from reference gene primer amplification. Data came from immunoSEQ multiplex PCR; TCRdb stores just in-frame clones and leaves some out. D and trimming were read from the DNA, whereas the V and J calls and clone size are those reported in that table. The table has 200,000 to 250,000 clones, 60% to 85% seen once. This record comes from a study of blood T cell repertoires in COVID-19. Study-level information: The samples span acute and convalescent COVID-19 from the United States, Italy and Spain. From T cells, B-cell-depleted T cells, or PBMCs came the material, which was cDNA or gDNA.

The clonotype originates from a woman between 65 and 79 years old with acute or convalescent COVID-19. The V and J genes are TRBV12-3 or TRBV12-4 and TRBJ2-7, with a weak D call TRBD1 (5 bases). Input material: peripheral blood. The CDR3 region is CASQITGAYEQYF. The CDR3 DNA sequence: TGTGCCAGCCAAATTACAGGCGCCTACGAGCAGTACTTC.